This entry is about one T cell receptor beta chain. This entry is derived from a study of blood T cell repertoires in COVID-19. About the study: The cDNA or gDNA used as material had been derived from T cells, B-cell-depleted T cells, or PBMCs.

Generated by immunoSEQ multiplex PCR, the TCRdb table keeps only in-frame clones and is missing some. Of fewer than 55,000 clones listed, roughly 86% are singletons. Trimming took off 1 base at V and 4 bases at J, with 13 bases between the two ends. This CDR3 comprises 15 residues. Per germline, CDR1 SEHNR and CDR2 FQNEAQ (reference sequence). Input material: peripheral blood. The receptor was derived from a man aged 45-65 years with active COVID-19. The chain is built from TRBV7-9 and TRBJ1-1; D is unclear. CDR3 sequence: CASSLGLGVGTEAFF. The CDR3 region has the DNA TGTGCCAGCAGCTTAGGCCTCGGGGTTGGCACTGAAGCTTTCTTT.